The sequence of this T cell receptor beta chain was determined in a study of blood T cell repertoires in COVID-19 (dated by TCRdb to the early 2020s). About the full investigation: The collaborator samples originated in the United States, Italy and Spain and spanned the acute and convalescent phases of COVID-19. A de-identified subject ID, COVID-19 status, age in years and sex were almost always included in the sample metadata. A freely available public database, intended as a resource for researchers studying the immune response to SARS-CoV-2, is where the repertoires were released. The material from the prospective study consisted of cDNA or gDNA derived from T cells, B-cell-depleted T cells, or PBMCs. Samples were obtained from the ongoing ImmuneRACE study (first 160 participants) and from some 1,300 subjects provided by 6 global collaborators. Subjects who had been exposed to COVID-19, were actively infected with it, or had recovered from it provided the deeply sampled blood TCRbeta repertoires that made up the dataset. Where HLA class I and class II types were available, the types were taken from metadata supplied by the sample provider, not from assay-based typing. Summary of the overall study and its limitations: The quantity of clinical and demographic metadata differed by source and by participant and was supplied without curation.

V loses 4 bases, J loses 2 bases, and the germline ends lie 10 bases apart. For CDR1 and CDR2, the germline V gene (reference sequence) lists LGHDT and YNNKEL. The cysteine opens and the phenylalanine closes a CDR3 of 14 amino acids. The only DNA kept is the CDR3, 42 bases in frame from the first base. Collaborating institutions collected whole blood in K2EDTA tubes following their own protocols. For TCRbeta analysis, collaborators shipped samples in one of three forms: frozen whole blood, isolated PBMCs, or DNA extracted from either of those sample types. As to this clone: Its antigen is unknown. Within one base of it there is no much larger clone, and no base qualities were kept.

TCRbeta CDR3 regions were amplified from genomic DNA by means of the immunoSEQ Assay, a bias-controlled multiplex PCR. From the authors' description of their analysis: The number of nucleated cells in each sample was estimated by amplification of reference gene primers within the assay. To quantify the absolute abundance of each unique TCRbeta CDR3 rearrangement, sequence reads were collapsed and filtered. Productive Simpson clonality was computed per sample as the square root of Simpson's diversity index over productive rearrangements. TCRdb mirrors the immuneACCESS table, restricted to in-frame sequences. Some clones are absent from its copies; in checked studies, under half trace to an unresolved V gene, and the reason for the others is unknown. The DNA was the basis for D and trimming; V, J and clone size are from that table. Present in this sample are about 100,000 clones, 80% to 95% of which were seen just once. Less than 7.5% of the sample goes to the ten largest clones.

The receptor was derived from a man between 50 and 59 years old with active COVID-19. The chain employs TRBV3-1 (or the pseudogene TRBV3-2) and TRBJ2-3; the D gene is unclear. The sequenced sample consisted of peripheral blood. The nucleotides are TGTGCCAGCAGCCCCCGGTCCTCCACAGATACGCAGTATTTT. Its protein product is CASSPRSSTDTQYF.